This paragraph covers one T cell receptor beta chain sequence. This entry comes from a study of blood T cell repertoires in COVID-19. This CDR3 contains 21 residues. J gave up 2 bases and V 4 bases, and 25 bases lay outside the gene matches. The assay was immunoSEQ multiplex PCR, and TCRdb's table has in-frame clones only and misses some. The sample includes 250,000 or so clones, 88% seen only once; the top ten take about 6.7%. Sequencing was carried out using peripheral blood. This TCR came from a woman aged 25 to 45 with COVID-19, enrolled during active disease. The chain has TRBV5-3 and TRBJ2-7, with 9 bases fitting TRBD1. TRBV5-3 is recorded as an ORF, its role being uncertain. DNA for the CDR3: TGTGCCAGAAGCATCCCCCACTCCGTTGGTTTCTTGGACAGGGGCACCTACGAGCAGTACTTC. It codes for CARSIPHSVGFLDRGTYEQYF.